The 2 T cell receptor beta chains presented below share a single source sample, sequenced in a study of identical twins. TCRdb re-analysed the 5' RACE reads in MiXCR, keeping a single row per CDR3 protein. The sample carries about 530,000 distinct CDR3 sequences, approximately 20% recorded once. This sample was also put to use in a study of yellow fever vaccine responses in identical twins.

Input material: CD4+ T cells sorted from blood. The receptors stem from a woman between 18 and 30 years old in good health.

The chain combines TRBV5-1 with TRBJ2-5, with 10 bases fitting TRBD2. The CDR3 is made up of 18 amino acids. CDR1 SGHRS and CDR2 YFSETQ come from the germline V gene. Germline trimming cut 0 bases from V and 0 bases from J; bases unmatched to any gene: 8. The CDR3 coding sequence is TGCGCCAGCAGCTTGGGGGCTTCTAGCGGGAGATACCAAGAGACCCAGTACTTC. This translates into CASSLGASSGRYQETQYF.

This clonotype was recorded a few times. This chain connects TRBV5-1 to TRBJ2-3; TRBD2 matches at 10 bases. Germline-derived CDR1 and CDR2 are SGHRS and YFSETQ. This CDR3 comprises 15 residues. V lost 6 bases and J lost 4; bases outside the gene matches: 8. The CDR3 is CASIRTSGSPDTQYF. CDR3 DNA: TGCGCCAGCATCCGGACTAGCGGATCTCCAGATACGCAGTATTTT. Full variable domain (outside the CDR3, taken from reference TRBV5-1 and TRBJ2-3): KAGVTQTPRYLIKTRGQQVTLSCSPISGHRSVSWYQQTPGQGLQFLFEYFSETQRNKGNFPGRFSGRQFSNSRSEMNVSTLELGDSALYLCASIRTSGSPDTQYFGPGTRLTVL.